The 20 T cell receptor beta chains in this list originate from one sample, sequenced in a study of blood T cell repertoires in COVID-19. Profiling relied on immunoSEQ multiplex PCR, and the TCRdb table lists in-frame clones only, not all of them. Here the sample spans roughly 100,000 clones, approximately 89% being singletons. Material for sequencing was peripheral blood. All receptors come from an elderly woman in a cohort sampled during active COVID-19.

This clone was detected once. CDR3 sequence: CASSSQGARVFEQYF. For the CDR3, the DNA is TGTGCCAGCAGCTCGCAGGGGGCTCGCGTGTTCGAGCAGTACTTC. The chain carries TRBV5-8 and TRBJ2-7, with TRBD1 matching 8 bases. CDR1 SGHTS and CDR2 YDEGEE come from the germline V gene. With V trimmed by 3 bases and J by 6 bases, 11 bases remained unmatched. CDR3 size: 15 residues.

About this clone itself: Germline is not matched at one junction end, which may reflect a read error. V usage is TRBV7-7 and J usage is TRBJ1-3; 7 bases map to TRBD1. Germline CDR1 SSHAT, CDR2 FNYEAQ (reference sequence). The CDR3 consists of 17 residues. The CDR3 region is CASRNDRVQPSGNTIYF. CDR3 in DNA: TGTGCTAGCAGGAATGACAGGGTCCAACCCTCTGGAAACACCATATATTTT.

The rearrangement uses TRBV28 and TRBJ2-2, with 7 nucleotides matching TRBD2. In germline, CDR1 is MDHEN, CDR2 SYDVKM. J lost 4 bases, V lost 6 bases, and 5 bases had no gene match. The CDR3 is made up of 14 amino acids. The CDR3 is CASRPGGTTGELFF. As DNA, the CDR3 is TGTGCCAGCAGACCGGGAGGAACCACCGGGGAGCTGTTTTTT.

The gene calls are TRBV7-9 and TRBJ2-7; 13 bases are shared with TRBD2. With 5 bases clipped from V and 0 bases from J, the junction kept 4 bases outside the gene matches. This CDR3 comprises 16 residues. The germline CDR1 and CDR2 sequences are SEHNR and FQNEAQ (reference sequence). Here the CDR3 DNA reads TGTGCCAGCAGCGGAGGACTAGCGGGAGCCTCCTACGAGCAGTACTTC. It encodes CASSGGLAGASYEQYF. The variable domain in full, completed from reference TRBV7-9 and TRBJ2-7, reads DTGVSQNPRHKITKRGQNVTFRCDPISEHNRLYWYRQTLGQGPEFLTYFQNEAQLEKSRLLSDRFSAERPKGSFSTLEIQRTEQGDSAMYLCASSGGLAGASYEQYFGPGTRLTVT.

CDR3 protein: CAIRDGGLEAQYF. The CDR3 coding sequence is TGTGCCATCAGAGATGGAGGCTTGGAGGCCCAGTACTTC. This sequence joins TRBV10-3 and TRBJ2-5; D may be TRBD2 (5 bases). There are 13 residues in the CDR3. Germline CDR1 is ENHRY and CDR2 is SYGVKD. V lost 6 bases and J 9 bases, leaving 17 bases between the germline ends.

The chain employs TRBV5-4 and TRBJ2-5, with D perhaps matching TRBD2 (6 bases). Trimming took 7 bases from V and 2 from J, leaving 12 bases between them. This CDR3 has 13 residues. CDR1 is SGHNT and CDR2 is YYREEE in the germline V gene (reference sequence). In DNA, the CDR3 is TGTGCCAGCCTCATACGGGGGCAAGAGACCCAGTACTTC. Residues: CASLIRGQETQYF.

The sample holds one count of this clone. CDR3 bases: TGTGCCAGCAGTGAAGCGACAGAGAACTATGGCTACACCTTC. Its translation is CASSEATENYGYTF. The chain couples TRBV2 to TRBJ1-2, with D perhaps matching TRBD1 (5 bases). From germline, CDR1 is SNHLY and CDR2 FYNNEI. The CDR3 has 14 amino acids. Between the trimmed V and J ends, which lost 0 bases and 2 bases, there was a span of 7 bases.

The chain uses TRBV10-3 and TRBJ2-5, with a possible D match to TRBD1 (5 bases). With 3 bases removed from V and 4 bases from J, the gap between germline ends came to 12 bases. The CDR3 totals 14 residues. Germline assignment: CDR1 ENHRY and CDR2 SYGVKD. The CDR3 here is CAISERGQGETQYF. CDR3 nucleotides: TGTGCCATCAGTGAAAGGGGCCAGGGAGAGACCCAGTACTTC.

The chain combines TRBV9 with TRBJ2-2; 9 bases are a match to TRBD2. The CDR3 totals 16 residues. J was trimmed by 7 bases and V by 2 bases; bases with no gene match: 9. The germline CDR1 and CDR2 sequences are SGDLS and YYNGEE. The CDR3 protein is CASSVGLATGFGELFF. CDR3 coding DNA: TGTGCCAGCAGCGTTGGACTAGCGACGGGGTTCGGGGAGCTGTTTTTT.

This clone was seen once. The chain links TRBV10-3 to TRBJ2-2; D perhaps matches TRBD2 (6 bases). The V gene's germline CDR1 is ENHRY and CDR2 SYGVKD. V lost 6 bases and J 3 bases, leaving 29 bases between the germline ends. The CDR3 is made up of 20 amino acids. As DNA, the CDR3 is TGTGCCATCAGCCCTCGGGGGTCGGAGGGCCGAAGCGGGTACACCGGGGAGCTGTTTTTT. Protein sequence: CAISPRGSEGRSGYTGELFF.

The CDR3 loop reads CASSLPGVGYTF. For the CDR3, the DNA is TGTGCCAGCAGCTTGCCAGGGGTAGGCTACACCTTC. The V and J genes are TRBV5-6 and TRBJ1-2; the D gene is possibly TRBD1 (6 bases). Germline V gene data show CDR1 as SGHDT and CDR2 as YYEEEE. This CDR3 region has 12 residues. V lost 1 base and J lost 8, with 9 bases in between. The whole variable domain, filled in from reference TRBV5-6 and TRBJ1-2, reads DAGVTQSPTHLIKTRGQQVTLRCSPKSGHDTVSWYQQALGQGPQFIFQYYEEEERQRGNFPDRFSGHQFPNYSSELNVNALLLGDSALYLCASSLPGVGYTFGSGTRLTVV.

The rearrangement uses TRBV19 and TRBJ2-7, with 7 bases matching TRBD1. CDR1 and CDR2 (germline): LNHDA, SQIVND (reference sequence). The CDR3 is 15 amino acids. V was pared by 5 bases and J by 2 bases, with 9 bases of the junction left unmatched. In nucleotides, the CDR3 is TGTGCCAGTAGTCAGGCACAGGGGAGAACCTACGAGCAGTACTTC. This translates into CASSQAQGRTYEQYF.

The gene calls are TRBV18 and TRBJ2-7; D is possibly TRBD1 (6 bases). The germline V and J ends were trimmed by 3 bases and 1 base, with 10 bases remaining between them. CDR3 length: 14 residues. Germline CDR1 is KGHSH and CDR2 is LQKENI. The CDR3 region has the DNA TGTGCCAGCTCACCGAACAGGGCTTCCTACGAGCAGTACTTC. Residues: CASSPNRASYEQYF.

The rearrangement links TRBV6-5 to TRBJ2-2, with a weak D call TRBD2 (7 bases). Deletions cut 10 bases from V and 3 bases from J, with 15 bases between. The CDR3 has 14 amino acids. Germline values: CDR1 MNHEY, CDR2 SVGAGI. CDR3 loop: CAKGGVQHTGELFF. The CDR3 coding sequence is TGTGCCAAGGGGGGGGTTCAGCACACCGGGGAGCTGTTTTTT.

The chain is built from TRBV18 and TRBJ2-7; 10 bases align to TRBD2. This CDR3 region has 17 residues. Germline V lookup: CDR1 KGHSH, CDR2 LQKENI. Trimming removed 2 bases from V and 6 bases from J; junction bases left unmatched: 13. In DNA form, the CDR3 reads TGTGCCAGCTCACCATTTGAATTGGGAGCGGGAGGGCTCGAGCAGTACTTC. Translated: CASSPFELGAGGLEQYF.

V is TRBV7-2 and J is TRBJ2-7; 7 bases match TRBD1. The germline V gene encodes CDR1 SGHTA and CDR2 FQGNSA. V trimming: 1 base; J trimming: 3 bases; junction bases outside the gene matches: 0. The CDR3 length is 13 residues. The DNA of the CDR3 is TGTGCCAGCAGCTTAGGGGACAGCTACGAGCAGTACTTC. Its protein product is CASSLGDSYEQYF.

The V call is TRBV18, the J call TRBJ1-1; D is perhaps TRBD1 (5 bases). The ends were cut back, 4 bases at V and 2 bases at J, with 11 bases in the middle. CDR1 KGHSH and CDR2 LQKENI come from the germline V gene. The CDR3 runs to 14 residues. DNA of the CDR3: TGTGCCAGCTCACGCGCGGGGCTCAACACTGAAGCTTTCTTT. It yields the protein CASSRAGLNTEAFF.

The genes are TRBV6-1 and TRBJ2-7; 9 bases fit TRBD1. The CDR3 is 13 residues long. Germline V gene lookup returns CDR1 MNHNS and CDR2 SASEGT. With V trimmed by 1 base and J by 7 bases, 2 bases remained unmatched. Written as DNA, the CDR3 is TGTGCCAGCAGTGAAGACAGGGGGCGAGAGCAGTACTTC. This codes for CASSEDRGREQYF.

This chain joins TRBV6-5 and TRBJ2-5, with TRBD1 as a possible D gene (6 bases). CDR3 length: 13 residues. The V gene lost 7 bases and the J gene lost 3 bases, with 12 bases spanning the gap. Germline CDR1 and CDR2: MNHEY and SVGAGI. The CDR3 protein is CASNRGGEETQYF. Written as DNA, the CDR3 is TGTGCCAGCAACCGAGGGGGTGAAGAGACCCAGTACTTC.

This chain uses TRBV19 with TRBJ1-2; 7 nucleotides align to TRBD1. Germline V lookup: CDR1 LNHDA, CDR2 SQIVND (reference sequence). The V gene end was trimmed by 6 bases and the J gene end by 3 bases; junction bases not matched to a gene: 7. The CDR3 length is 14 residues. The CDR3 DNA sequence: TGTGCCAGTAGCGGACAGGCATCGTACTATGGCTACACCTTC. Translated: CASSGQASYYGYTF.